The subject of this entry is one T cell receptor (beta chain). The sample comes from a study of T cell responses to AZD1222 COVID-19 vaccine. Here immunoSEQ multiplex PCR was the method, and the copy in TCRdb shows in-frame clones only, minus some. The sample holds about 110,000 clones, 87% seen once. V trimming: 1 base; J trimming: 5 bases; junction bases outside the gene matches: 11. The CDR3 is 16 amino acids. Germline V CDR1 and CDR2: SGHVS, FQNEAQ. The sequence was collected from an adult in good health. This chain joins TRBV7-8 and TRBJ2-7, with 7 nucleotides matching TRBD1. The starting material was peripheral blood, obtained on day 0 of AZD1222 vaccination. The CDR3 nucleotides are TGTGCCAGCAGCTTAGAGGTGCGGACAGGTATCCACGAGCAGTACTTC. Translating gives CASSLEVRTGIHEQYF.